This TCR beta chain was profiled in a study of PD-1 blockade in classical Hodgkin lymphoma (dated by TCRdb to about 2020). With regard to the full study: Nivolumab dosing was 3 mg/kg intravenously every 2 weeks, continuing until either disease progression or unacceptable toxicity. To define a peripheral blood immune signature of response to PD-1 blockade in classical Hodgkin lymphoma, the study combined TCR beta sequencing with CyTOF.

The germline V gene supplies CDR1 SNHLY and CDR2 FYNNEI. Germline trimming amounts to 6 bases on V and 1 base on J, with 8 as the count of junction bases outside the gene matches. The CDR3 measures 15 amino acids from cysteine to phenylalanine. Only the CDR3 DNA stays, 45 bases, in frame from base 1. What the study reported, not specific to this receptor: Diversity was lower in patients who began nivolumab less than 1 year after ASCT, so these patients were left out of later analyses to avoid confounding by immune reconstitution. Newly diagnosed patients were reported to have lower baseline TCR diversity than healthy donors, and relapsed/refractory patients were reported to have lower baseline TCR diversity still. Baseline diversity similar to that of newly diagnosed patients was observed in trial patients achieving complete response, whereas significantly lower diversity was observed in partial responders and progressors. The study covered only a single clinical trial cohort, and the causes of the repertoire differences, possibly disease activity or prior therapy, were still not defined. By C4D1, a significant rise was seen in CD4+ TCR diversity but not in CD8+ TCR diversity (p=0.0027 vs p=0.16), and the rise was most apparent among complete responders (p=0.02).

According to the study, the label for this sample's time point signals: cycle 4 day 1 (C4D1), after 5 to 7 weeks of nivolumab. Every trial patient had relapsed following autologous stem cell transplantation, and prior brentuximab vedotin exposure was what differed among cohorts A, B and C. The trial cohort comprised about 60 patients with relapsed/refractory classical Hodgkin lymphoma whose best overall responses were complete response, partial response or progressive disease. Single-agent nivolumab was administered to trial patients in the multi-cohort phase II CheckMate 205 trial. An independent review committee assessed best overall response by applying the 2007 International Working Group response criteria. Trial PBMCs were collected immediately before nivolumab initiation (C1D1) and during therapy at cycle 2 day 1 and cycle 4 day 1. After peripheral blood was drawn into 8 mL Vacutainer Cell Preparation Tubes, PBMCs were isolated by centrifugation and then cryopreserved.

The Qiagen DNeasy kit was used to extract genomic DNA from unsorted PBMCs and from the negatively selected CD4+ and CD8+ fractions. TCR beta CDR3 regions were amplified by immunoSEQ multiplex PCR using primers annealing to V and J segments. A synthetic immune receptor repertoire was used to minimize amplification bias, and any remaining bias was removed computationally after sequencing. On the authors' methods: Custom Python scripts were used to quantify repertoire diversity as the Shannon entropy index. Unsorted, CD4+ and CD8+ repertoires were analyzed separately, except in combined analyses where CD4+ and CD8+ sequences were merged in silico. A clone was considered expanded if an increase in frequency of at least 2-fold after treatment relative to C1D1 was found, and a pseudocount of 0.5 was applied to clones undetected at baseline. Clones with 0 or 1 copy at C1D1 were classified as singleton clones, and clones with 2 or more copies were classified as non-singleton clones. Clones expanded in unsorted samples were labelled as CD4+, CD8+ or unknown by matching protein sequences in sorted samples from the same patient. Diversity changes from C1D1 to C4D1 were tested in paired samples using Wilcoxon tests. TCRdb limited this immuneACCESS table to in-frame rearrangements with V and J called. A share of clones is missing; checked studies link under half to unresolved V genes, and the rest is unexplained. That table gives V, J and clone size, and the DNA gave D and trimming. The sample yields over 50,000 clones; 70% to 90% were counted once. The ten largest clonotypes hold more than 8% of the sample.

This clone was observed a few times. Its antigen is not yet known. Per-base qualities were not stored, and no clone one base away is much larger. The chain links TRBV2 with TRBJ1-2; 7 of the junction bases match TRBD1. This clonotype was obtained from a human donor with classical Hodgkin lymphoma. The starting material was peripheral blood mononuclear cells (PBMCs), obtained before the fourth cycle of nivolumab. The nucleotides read TGTGCCAGCAGCCTCAACAGGGGAATTAACTATGGCTACACCTTC. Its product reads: CASSLNRGINYGYTF.